The sequence of this T cell receptor beta chain was determined in a study of T cell changes during pregnancy in multiple sclerosis. The protocol was immunoSEQ multiplex PCR, while the TCRdb copy is restricted to in-frame clones and leaves out a portion. Of 85,000 to 130,000 clones detected, approximately 90% appear once; the ten largest clones hold approximately 1.2%. CDR3 size: 14 residues. V was clipped by 4 bases and J by 0 bases, with 7 bases between them. The germline gives CDR1 MNHEY, CDR2 SMNVEV (reference sequence). This sequence was found in a female donor with multiple sclerosis, enrolled in a pregnancy study. The specimen comprised peripheral blood, sampled in the second trimester of pregnancy. This chain uses TRBV27 with TRBJ1-3; no firm D call. The CDR3 reads CASSSLHSGNTIYF. In DNA form, the CDR3 reads TGTGCCAGCAGTTCACTGCACTCTGGAAACACCATATATTTT.